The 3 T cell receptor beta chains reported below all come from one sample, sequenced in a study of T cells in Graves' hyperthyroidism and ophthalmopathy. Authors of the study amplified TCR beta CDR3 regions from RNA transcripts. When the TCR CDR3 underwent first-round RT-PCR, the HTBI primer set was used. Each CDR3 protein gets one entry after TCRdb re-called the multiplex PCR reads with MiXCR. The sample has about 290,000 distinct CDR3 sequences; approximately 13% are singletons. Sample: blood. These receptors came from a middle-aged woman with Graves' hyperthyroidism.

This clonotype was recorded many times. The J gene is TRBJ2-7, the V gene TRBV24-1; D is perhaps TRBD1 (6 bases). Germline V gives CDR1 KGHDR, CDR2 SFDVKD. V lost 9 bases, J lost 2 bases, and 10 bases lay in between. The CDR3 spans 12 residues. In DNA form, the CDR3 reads TGTGCCACCTCACAGGGCCCCTACGAGCAGTACTTC. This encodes CATSQGPYEQYF.

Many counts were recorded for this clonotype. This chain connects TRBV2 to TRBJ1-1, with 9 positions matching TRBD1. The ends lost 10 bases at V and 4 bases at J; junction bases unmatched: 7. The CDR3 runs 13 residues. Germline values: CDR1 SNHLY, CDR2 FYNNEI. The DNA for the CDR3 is TGTGCCACCAGAACAGGGGGCGGCACTGAAGCTTTCTTT. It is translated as CATRTGGGTEAFF.

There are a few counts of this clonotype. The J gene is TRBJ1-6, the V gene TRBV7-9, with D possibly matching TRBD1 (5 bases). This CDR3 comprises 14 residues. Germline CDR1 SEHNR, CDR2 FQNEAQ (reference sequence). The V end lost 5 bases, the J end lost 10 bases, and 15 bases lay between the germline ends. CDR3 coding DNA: TGTGCCAGCAGCGGGCAGGGAATAGCCTCACCCCTCCACTTT. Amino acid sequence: CASSGQGIASPLHF.